In its sample, the clone carrying this T cell receptor beta chain was seen many times. Its antigen is not identified. The entry originates in a study of human T cells and chemical hapten exposure. Trimming took 0 bases from V and 0 from J, leaving 7 bases between them. There are 14 residues in the CDR3. Germline V gene lookup returns CDR1 SGHRS and CDR2 YFSETQ. Whole-study results and caveats: TCRs exceeding 1 in 1000 frequency stayed unchanged with DPC sensitization.

Unfractionated whole blood was the source of the extracted total RNA. The library gave individual cDNA molecules unique molecular identifiers. In the original workflow: Counts of TCRs in each sample centred on a median of about 95,000 and extended from approximately 20,000 to 700,000. TCRdb ran MiXCR on the reads and lists one entry per CDR3 protein. For this entry, the V and J calls and clone size follow TCRdb and not the study's own pipeline. The sample shows 100,000 to 150,000 distinct CDR3 sequences, around 9% of them seen only once. This sequence joins TRBV5-1 and TRBJ2-7, with D unclear. This TCR came from a human donor in good health. Some clones in this sample may be carry-over from other donors' samples. The sample was whole blood. For the CDR3, the DNA is TGCGCCAGCAGCTTGGATGCCAGCTCCTACGAGCAGTACTTC. Protein: CASSLDASSYEQYF.